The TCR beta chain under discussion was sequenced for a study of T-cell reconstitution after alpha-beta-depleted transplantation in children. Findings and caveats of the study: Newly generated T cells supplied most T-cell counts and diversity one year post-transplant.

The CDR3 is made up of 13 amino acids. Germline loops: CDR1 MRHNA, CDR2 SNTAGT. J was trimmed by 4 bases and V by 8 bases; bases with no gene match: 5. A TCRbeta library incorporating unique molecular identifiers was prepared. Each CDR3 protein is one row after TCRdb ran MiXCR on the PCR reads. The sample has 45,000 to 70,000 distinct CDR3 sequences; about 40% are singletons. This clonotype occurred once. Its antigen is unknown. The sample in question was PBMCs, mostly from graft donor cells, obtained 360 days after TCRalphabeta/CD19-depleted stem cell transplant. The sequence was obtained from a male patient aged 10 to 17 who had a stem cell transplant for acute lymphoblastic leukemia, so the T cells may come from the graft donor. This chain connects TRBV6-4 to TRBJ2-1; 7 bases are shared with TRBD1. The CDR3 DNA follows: TGTGCCAGCGGACAGGAAAATTACAATGAGCAGTTCTTC. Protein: CASGQENYNEQFF.